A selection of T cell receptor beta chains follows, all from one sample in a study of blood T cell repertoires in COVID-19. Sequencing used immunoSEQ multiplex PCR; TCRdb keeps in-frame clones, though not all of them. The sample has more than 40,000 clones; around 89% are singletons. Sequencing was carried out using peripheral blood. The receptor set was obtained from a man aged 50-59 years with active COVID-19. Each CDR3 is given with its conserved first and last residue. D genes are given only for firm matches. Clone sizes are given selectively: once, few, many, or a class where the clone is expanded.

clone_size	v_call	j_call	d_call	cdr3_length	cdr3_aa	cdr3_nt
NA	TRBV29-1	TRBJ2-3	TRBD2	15	CSVERTSGGTDTQYF	TGCAGCGTTGAACGGACTAGCGGAGGCACAGATACGCAGTATTTT
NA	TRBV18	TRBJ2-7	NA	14	CASSPLPGTYEQYF	TGTGCCAGCTCACCACTGCCGGGGACCTACGAGCAGTACTTC
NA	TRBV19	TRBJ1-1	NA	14	CASRTLLENTEAFF	TGTGCCAGTAGAACCCTCCTAGAGAACACTGAAGCTTTCTTT
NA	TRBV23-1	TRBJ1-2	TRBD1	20	CASSQPNPPGTGALCYGYTF	TGCGCCAGCAGTCAACCAAATCCGCCCGGGACAGGGGCTTTGTGCTATGGCTACACCTTC
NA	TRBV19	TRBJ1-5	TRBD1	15	CASSSRDRGRQPQHF	TGTGCCAGTAGTTCCCGGGACAGGGGGCGTCAGCCCCAGCATTTT
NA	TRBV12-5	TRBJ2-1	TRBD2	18	CASGLPRLGLAEGAALFF	TGTGCTAGTGGTTTGCCACGACTGGGACTAGCGGAGGGCGCCGCGCTGTTCTTC
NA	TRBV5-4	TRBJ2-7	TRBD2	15	CASSLSAGGPYEQYF	TGTGCCAGCAGCTTGTCGGCGGGAGGGCCCTACGAGCAGTACTTC
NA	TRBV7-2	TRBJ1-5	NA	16	CASSLEGTPTNQPQHF	TGTGCCAGCAGCCTCGAAGGGACACCAACCAATCAGCCCCAGCATTTT
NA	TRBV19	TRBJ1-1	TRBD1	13	CASRTTGRIEAFF	TGTGCCAGTAGGACGACAGGGAGGATTGAAGCTTTCTTT
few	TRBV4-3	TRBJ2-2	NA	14	CASSQAFPTGELFF	TGCGCCAGCAGCCAAGCTTTCCCCACCGGGGAGCTGTTTTTT